This T cell receptor (beta chain) came from a study of neurological immune-mediated disorders. Points from the study as a whole: Patients with HTLV-1-associated myelopathy showed the most TCR clonal expansion. Those with multiple sclerosis showed the least, falling below healthy controls. None of the CDR3 amino acid sequences of expanded clones were shared across subjects, and this suggested private repertoires in all groups.

The sample holds many counts of this clonotype. Antigen specificity is unknown. cDNA synthesis was performed by 5'RACE with 10-nucleotide random UMIs. TCRdb reprocessed the 5' RACE reads with MiXCR, giving one entry per CDR3 protein. The repertoire includes roughly 56,000 distinct CDR3 sequences, about 10% of them detected once, and 1.8% sits in the top ten. Sequenced material: PBMCs. This sequence originates from a man in his sixties in good health.

The chain's CDR3 is CAITLEGRENTEAFF. As DNA, the CDR3 is TGTGCCATCACCTTGGAAGGCAGGGAGAACACTGAAGCTTTCTTT. The chain employs TRBV10-3 and TRBJ1-1; tentatively, D is TRBD1 (5 bases). CDR1 ENHRY and CDR2 SYGVKD come from the germline V gene. Trimming left V 7 bases short and J 1 base short, with 16 bases between. The CDR3 has 15 residues.